This is a list of T cell receptor beta chains from one sample in a study of blood T cell repertoires in COVID-19. Here immunoSEQ multiplex PCR was the method, and the copy in TCRdb shows in-frame clones only, minus some. Here the sample spans roughly 150,000 clones, approximately 84% being singletons. The specimen was peripheral blood. These receptors came from a woman of 80 years or more with COVID-19, enrolled during active disease. The CDR3 runs from the conserved cysteine through the conserved F or W. A D gene is named only where the DNA matches it firmly. Rows may omit the clone size; those that give it use once, few, many or a size class.

CASSLNTGELFF,TGTGCCAGCTCCCTCAACACCGGGGAGCTGTTTTTT,TRBJ2-2,TRBV18,NA,NA
CASSPGTGAGYTF,TGCGCCAGCAGCCCCGGGACAGGGGCCGGCTACACCTTC,TRBJ1-2,TRBV10-2,NA,TRBD1
CASSLGLAGSKYF,TGTGCCAGCAGCTTAGGCCTAGCGGGGTCAAAGTACTTC,TRBJ2-4,TRBV7-2,NA,TRBD2
CASSFGGTSYEQYF,TGTGCCAGCAGTTTCGGGGGGACCTCCTACGAGCAGTACTTC,TRBJ2-7,TRBV27,NA,TRBD2
CASSQADRGTEAFF,TGTGCCAGCAGCCAAGCGGACAGGGGGACTGAAGCTTTCTTT,TRBJ1-1,TRBV3-1/TRBV3-2,NA,TRBD1
CATKLGTGGSYEQYF,TGTGCCACCAAACTTGGGACTGGGGGCTCCTACGAGCAGTACTTC,TRBJ2-7,TRBV10-3,once,NA
CASSFWDRLAKNIQYF,TGTGCCAGCAGTTTCTGGGACAGACTAGCCAAAAACATTCAGTACTTC,TRBJ2-4,TRBV28,NA,TRBD1
CASSLAGTGVGANVLTF,TGTGCCAGCAGCTTAGCCGGGACAGGGGTGGGGGCCAACGTCCTGACTTTC,TRBJ2-6,TRBV7-2,NA,TRBD1
CSGGGAANEKLFF,TGCAGCGGAGGGGGCGCGGCTAATGAAAAACTGTTTTTT,TRBJ1-4,TRBV29-1,NA,TRBD1
CASSSLLAGETQYF,TGCGCCAGCAGCTCCCTACTAGCGGGAGAGACCCAGTACTTC,TRBJ2-5,TRBV5-1,NA,TRBD2
CASSTGTGVYEQYF,TGTGCCAGCAGCACCGGGACAGGGGTCTACGAGCAGTACTTC,TRBJ2-7,TRBV11-3,NA,TRBD1
CASSPGQNYGYTF,TGCGCCAGCAGCCCGGGACAGAACTATGGCTACACCTTC,TRBJ1-2,TRBV5-1,few,TRBD1
CATSKSIGQGAYNEQFF,TGTGCCACCAGTAAATCGATCGGACAGGGGGCCTACAATGAGCAGTTCTTC,TRBJ2-1,TRBV24-1,NA,TRBD1
CAISQSPYNEQFF,TGTGCCATCAGTCAATCCCCCTACAATGAGCAGTTCTTC,TRBJ2-1,TRBV10-3,NA,NA
CASSSAGEQYF,TGTGCCAGCAGTTCCGCGGGCGAGCAGTACTTC,TRBJ2-7,TRBV27,NA,NA
CASSPGTGYSYEQYF,TGTGCCAGCAGCCCTGGGACAGGGTACTCCTACGAGCAGTACTTC,TRBJ2-7,TRBV5-8,NA,TRBD1